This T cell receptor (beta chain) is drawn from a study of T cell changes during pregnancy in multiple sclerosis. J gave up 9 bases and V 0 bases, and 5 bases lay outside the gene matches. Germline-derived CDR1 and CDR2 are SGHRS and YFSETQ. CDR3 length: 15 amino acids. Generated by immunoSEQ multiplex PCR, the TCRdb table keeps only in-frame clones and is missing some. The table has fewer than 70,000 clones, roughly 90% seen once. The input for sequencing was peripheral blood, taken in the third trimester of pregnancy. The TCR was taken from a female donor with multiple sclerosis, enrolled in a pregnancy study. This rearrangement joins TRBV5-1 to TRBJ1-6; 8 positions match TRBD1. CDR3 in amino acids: CASSLVSTGVSPLHF. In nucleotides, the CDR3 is TGCGCCAGCAGCTTGGTTTCGACAGGGGTTTCACCCCTCCACTTT.